This T cell receptor (beta chain) was sequenced for a study of cytomegalovirus exposure and HLA in healthy donors. Trimming removed 4 bases from V and 5 bases from J; junction bases left unmatched: 8. The CDR3 is made up of 16 amino acids. TCRdb's copy holds only in-frame clones and misses some; the assay was immunoSEQ multiplex PCR. The sample lists tens of thousands of clones, approximately 97% occurring once. The chain employs TRBV23-1 and TRBJ2-2, with TRBD1 matching over 9 bases. TRBV23-1 is an open reading frame, and its role is uncertain. Sequenced input: PBMCs. The sequence was collected from a woman under 30 in good health and CMV-seropositive. For the CDR3, the DNA is TGCGCCAGCAGTCTCACGAGACAGGGGGTAACCGGGGAGCTGTTTTTT. It yields the protein CASSLTRQGVTGELFF.